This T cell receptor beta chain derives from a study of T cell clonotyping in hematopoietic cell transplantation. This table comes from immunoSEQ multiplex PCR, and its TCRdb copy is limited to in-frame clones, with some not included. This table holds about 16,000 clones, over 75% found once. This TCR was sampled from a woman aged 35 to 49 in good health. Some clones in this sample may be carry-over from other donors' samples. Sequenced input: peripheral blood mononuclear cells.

The CDR3 DNA sequence: TGTGCCAGCAGTTTAGCGGTTAATGAAGCTTTCTTT. Translation gives CASSLAVNEAFF. The chain couples TRBV28 to TRBJ1-1; no definite D call. The CDR3 is 12 amino acids. V lost 2 bases, J lost 7 bases, and 8 bases lay in between. Germline V lookup: CDR1 MDHEN, CDR2 SYDVKM.